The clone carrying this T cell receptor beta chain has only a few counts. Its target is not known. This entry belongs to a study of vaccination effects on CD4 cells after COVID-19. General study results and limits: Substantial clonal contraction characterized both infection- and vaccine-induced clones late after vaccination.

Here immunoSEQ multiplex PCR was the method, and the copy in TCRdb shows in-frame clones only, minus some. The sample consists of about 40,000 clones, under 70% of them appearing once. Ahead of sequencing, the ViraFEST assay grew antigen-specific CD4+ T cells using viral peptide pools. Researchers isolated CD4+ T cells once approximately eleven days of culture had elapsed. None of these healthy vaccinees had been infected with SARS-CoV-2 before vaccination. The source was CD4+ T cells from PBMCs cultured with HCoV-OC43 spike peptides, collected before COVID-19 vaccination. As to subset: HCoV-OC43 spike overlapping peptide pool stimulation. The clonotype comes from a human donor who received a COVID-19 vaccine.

The CDR3 loop is CASRHLRSSYEQFF. The CDR3 DNA reads as TGTGCCAGCAGGCACCTAAGGAGTTCTTATGAGCAGTTCTTC. The chain carries TRBV11-2 and TRBJ2-1, with D hard to call. Trimming left V 6 bases short and J 8 bases short, with 17 bases between. CDR3 size: 14 residues. Germline lookup yields CDR1 SGHAT and CDR2 FQNNGV.